Listed below are T cell receptor beta chains from one sample, sequenced in a study of blood T cell repertoires in COVID-19. TCRdb's table, derived via immunoSEQ multiplex PCR, lists solely in-frame clones and lacks some. The repertoire has 61,000 or so clones, around 90% of them found once; the top ten carry under 20%. The sequenced sample consisted of peripheral blood. The receptors were sampled from an elderly woman with active COVID-19. Both conserved end residues are part of each CDR3. Fields, in order: V gene, CDR3 length, D gene, J gene, clone size, CDR3 protein, CDR3 DNA. A D gene is named only where the DNA matches it firmly. Only part of the rows carry a size: once, few, many, or a class if the clone is expanded.

>TRBV18|13|.|TRBJ2-3|.
CASSPGVADTQYF
TGTGCCAGCTCACCAGGAGTGGCAGATACGCAGTATTTT
>TRBV9|15|TRBD1|TRBJ1-6|.
CASSLGGGAGSPLHF
TGTGCCAGCAGCCTAGGGGGCGGGGCGGGCTCACCCCTCCACTTT
>TRBV7-2|14|TRBD1|TRBJ2-3|.
CASSLHRGQDTQYF
TGTGCCAGCAGCTTACACAGGGGCCAAGATACGCAGTATTTT
>TRBV7-3|14|.|TRBJ1-1|.
CASSRRAGGTEAFF
TGTGCCAGCAGCCGGAGGGCGGGGGGCACTGAAGCTTTCTTT
>TRBV6-5|15|.|TRBJ1-1|.
CASSYSPGRGTEAFF
TGTGCCAGCAGTTACTCGCCAGGAAGGGGTACTGAAGCTTTCTTT
>TRBV28|15|TRBD1|TRBJ1-6|.
CASSPTDRSNSPLHF
TGTGCCAGCAGCCCCACGGACAGGAGTAATTCACCCCTCCACTTT
>TRBV18|15|.|TRBJ1-1|.
CASSPSRVGNTEAFF
TGTGCCAGCTCCCCTTCTCGGGTCGGGAACACTGAAGCTTTCTTT
>TRBV4-3|17|.|TRBJ2-5|.
CASSQETGGEAQETQYF
TGCGCCAGCAGCCAAGAAACTGGCGGGGAAGCTCAAGAGACCCAGTACTTC
>TRBV6-2/TRBV6-3|14|TRBD1|TRBJ2-1|.
CASSTTGPYNEQFF
TGTGCCAGCAGTACGACAGGGCCCTACAATGAGCAGTTCTTC
>TRBV10-3|14|.|TRBJ1-1|.
CAISWQGLNTEAFF
TGTGCCATCAGTTGGCAGGGCCTGAACACTGAAGCTTTCTTT
>TRBV20-1|11|.|TRBJ2-3|.
CSASNGDTQYF
TGCAGTGCTAGCAACGGAGATACGCAGTATTTT
>TRBV5-6|16|TRBD1|TRBJ1-3|.
CASSLVGTATGNTIYF
TGTGCCAGCAGCTTGGTCGGGACAGCCACTGGAAACACCATATATTTT
>TRBV27|16|TRBD1|TRBJ2-1|.
CASSSLTGSMVNEQFF
TGTGCCAGCAGTTCCTTGACAGGGTCGATGGTCAATGAGCAGTTCTTC
>TRBV7-2|14|.|TRBJ2-5|.
CASSLMTGQETQYF
TGTGCCAGCAGCCTAATGACAGGCCAAGAAACCCAGTACTTC
>TRBV4-3|18|.|TRBJ1-1|.
CASSQDTGAGDLNTEAFF
TGCGCCAGCAGCCAAGATACCGGGGCGGGGGATTTGAACACTGAAGCTTTCTTT
>TRBV4-3|18|TRBD2|TRBJ2-7|.
CASSQDYTRTSGGYEQYF
TGCGCCAGCAGCCAAGATTACACTCGGACTAGCGGGGGTTACGAGCAGTACTTC
>TRBV5-8|15|TRBD1|TRBJ2-1|.
CASSLGGTVYNEQFF
TGTGCCAGCAGCTTGGGTGGGACAGTTTACAATGAGCAGTTCTTC
>TRBV12-3/TRBV12-4|13|TRBD2|TRBJ2-1|.
CASRPLAGSEQFF
TGTGCCAGCAGGCCACTAGCGGGGTCTGAGCAGTTCTTC
>TRBV7-9|15|.|TRBJ2-7|.
CASIATGTPSYEQYF
TGTGCCAGCATCGCCACCGGGACTCCTTCCTACGAGCAGTACTTC
>TRBV4-2|19|TRBD1|TRBJ2-5|few
CASSPRGGAGQGDPGTQYF
TGTGCCAGCAGCCCCAGGGGGGGGGCGGGACAGGGTGATCCCGGGACCCAGTACTTC
>TRBV7-8|12|.|TRBJ2-5|.
CASRHWAETQYF
TGTGCCAGCAGGCACTGGGCGGAGACCCAGTACTTC
>TRBV6-2/TRBV6-3|15|.|TRBJ1-2|once
CASSKTRYSNYGYTF
TGTGCCAGCAGTAAGACACGTTATTCTAACTATGGCTACACCTTC
>TRBV18|18|TRBD1|TRBJ1-6|.
CASSRSYRDSSYNSPLHF
TGTGCCAGCTCGCGTTCTTACCGGGACAGCTCCTATAATTCACCCCTCCACTTT